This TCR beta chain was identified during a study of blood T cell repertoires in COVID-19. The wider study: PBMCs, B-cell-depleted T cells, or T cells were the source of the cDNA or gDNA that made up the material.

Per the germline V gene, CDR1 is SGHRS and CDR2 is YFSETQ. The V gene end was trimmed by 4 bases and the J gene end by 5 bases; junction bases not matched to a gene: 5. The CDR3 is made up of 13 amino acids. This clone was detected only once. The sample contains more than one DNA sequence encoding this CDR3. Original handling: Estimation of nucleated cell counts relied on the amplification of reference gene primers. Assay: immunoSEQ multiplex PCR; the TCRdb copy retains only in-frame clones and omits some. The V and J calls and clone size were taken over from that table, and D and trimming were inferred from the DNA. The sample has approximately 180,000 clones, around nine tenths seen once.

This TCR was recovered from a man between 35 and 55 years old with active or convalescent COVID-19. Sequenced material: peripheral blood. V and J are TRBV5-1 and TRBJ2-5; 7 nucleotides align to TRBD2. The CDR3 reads CASSLWGGETQYF. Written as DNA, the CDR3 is TGCGCCAGCAGCCTCTGGGGAGGGGAGACCCAGTACTTC.